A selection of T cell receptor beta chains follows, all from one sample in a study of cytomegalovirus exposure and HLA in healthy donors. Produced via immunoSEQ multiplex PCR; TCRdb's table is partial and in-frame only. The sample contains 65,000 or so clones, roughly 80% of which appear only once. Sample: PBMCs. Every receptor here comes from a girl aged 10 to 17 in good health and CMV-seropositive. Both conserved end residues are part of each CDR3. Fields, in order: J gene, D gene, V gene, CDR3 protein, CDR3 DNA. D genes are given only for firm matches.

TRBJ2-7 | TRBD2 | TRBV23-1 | CASRRHQKMGLAGGSTYEQYF | TGCGCCAGCAGACGACATCAGAAAATGGGACTAGCGGGAGGATCGACCTACGAGCAGTACTTC
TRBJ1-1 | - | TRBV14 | CASSHPLRQGRAEAFF | TGTGCCAGCAGCCATCCACTACGGCAGGGAAGGGCTGAAGCTTTCTTT
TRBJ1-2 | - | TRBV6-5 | CASSYQAAGRSYGYTF | TGTGCCAGCAGTTACCAGGCTGCCGGTCGCAGCTATGGCTACACCTTC
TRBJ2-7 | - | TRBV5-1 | CASSSEQPYEQYF | TGCGCCAGCAGCTCGGAGCAACCCTACGAGCAGTACTTC
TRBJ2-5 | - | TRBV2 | CASRVDYQETQYF | TGTGCCAGCAGGGTGGACTATCAAGAGACCCAGTACTTC
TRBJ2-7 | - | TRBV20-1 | CSARNPTEQYF | TGCAGTGCTAGAAACCCGACAGAGCAGTACTTC
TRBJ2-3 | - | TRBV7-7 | CASSLGLLGGTDTQYF | TGTGCCAGCAGCTTAGGGTTACTGGGCGGCACAGATACGCAGTATTTT
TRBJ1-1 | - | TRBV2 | CASSEGQTEAFF | TGTGCCAGCAGTGAAGGGCAGACTGAAGCTTTCTTT
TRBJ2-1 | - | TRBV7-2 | CASTRNIVGGDGEQFF | TGTGCCAGCACACGAAACATCGTGGGGGGTGACGGTGAGCAGTTCTTC
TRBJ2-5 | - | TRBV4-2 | CASSQLGAAETQYF | TGTGCCAGCAGCCAATTAGGAGCAGCAGAGACCCAGTACTTC
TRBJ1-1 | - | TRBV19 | CASSRNTEAFF | TGTGCCAGTAGTCGGAACACTGAAGCTTTCTTT
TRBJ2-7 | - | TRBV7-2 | CASSSNSYEQYF | TGTGCCAGCAGCTCAAACTCCTACGAGCAGTACTTC
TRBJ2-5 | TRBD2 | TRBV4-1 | CASSLLGGAGETQYF | TGCGCCAGCAGCCTCCTCGGGGGGGCTGGGGAGACCCAGTACTTC
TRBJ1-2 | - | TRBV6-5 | CASSYERPRGYGYTF | TGTGCCAGCAGTTACGAAAGGCCTCGGGGCTATGGCTACACCTTC